This TCR beta chain was observed in a study of Ad26.COV2.S vaccination and SARS-CoV-2 variants. About the study: Doses of Ad26.COV2.S were injected into muscle once or twice, 56 days apart. Whole-study findings and limits: Placebo recipients showed lower spike-specific TCR breadth than vaccinees.

Treatment reported: approximately 18 received Ad26.COV2.S at low or high dose, single or two shots; roughly 5 received placebo; per-sample allocation not given. After the first vaccine or placebo injection, samples were drawn on day 63. This Boston cohort included adults aged 18-55 years. The data were produced by immunoSEQ multiplex PCR, yet TCRdb's version contains in-frame clones alone and is incomplete. The sample holds hundreds of thousands of clones, roughly nine tenths seen once. With regard to this clone: Its antigen is unknown.

The CDR3 runs to 13 residues. Trimming removed 5 bases at V and 2 bases at J, with 10 bases between. Germline CDR1 is SGHNT and CDR2 is YENEEA. The clonotype was recovered from a person aged 18-60 years who received the Ad26.COV2.S COVID-19 vaccine or a placebo. The sequencing here drew on peripheral blood, taken in a trial of Ad26.COV2.S vaccine versus placebo. The chain links TRBV11-3 to TRBJ2-7, with unresolved D. CDR3 bases: TGTGCCAGCAGCGGAAAGCGTACCTACGAGCAGTACTTC. Its protein is CASSGKRTYEQYF.